Listed here is a single T cell receptor (beta chain). Its specificity is not known. TCRdb keeps only in-frame clones here, not all; method: immunoSEQ multiplex PCR. Of about 46,000 clones listed, approximately 88% are singletons. The entry originates in a study of OX40 agonist ivuxolimab in advanced cancers. Background on the study: The patients got ivuxolimab, which is an agonistic anti-OX40 (CD134) antibody. Notes on the study in general: The average count of expanded clones was higher among CD8+ T cells than among CD4+. Dosing at 0.1 to 3.0 mg/kg was accompanied by clonal expansion of CD4+ and CD8+ blood T cells by week 6.

Looked up from germline, CDR1 is SQVTM and CDR2 is ANQGSEA. This CDR3 contains 13 residues. V lost 4 bases and J 1 base, leaving 11 bases between the germline ends. The V and J genes are TRBV29-1 and TRBJ2-7; D remains unclear. Sequencing used CD4+ or CD8+ T cells sorted from blood, obtained in a trial of the OX40 agonist ivuxolimab. The receptor's source is an adult with an advanced solid tumor such as melanoma, head and neck, liver or kidney cancer. The CDR3 DNA follows: TGCAGCGTTGGGTCGTGGCGTTCCTACGAGCAGTACTTC. Translation gives CSVGSWRSYEQYF.